What follows describes a single TCR beta chain. The source of the sample is a study of blood T cell repertoires in COVID-19. About the study: The analysed material was cDNA or gDNA that came from T cells, B-cell-depleted T cells, or PBMCs.

This CDR3 region has 13 residues. Germline V gene sequence: CDR1 MNHEY, CDR2 SVGAGI. V shed 0 bases and J shed 8 bases, with 7 bases lying between them. Method: immunoSEQ multiplex PCR; TCRdb's copy keeps in-frame clones and lacks some. The sample shows about 220,000 clones, about 85% of them seen only once. Those who participated ranged in age from roughly 18 to 89 years and resided in about two dozen US areas. In Cohort 3, a recovered donor had either two negative PCRs, clearance, or symptom resolution. This rearrangement joins TRBV6-5 to TRBJ1-4; no definite D call. The sequenced sample was PBMCs or T cells enriched from blood (not recorded which). This TCR was recovered from a woman in her 30s who had recovered from COVID-19. The CDR3 DNA reads as TGTGCCAGCAGTTACTCGGGAGCAGAAAAACTGTTTTTT. Its protein product is CASSYSGAEKLFF.